These T cell receptor beta chains were read from a single sample in a study of OX40 agonist ivuxolimab in advanced cancers. Using immunoSEQ multiplex PCR, the repertoire was profiled, and TCRdb retains in-frame clones only, with some absent. The sample includes tens of thousands of clones, approximately 86% of them seen just once. The specimen comprised CD4+ or CD8+ T cells sorted from blood, sampled in a trial of the OX40 agonist ivuxolimab. The receptors derive from an adult with an advanced solid tumor such as melanoma, head and neck, liver or kidney cancer. The conserved cysteine and the conserved F or W are not part of the CDR3 here. Fields, in order: D gene, J gene, V gene, CDR3 protein. D genes are given only for firm matches.

NA	TRBJ2-1	TRBV14	ASSLLDGNEQF
TRBD1	TRBJ2-5	TRBV10-3	AIRPGQGFAETQY
NA	TRBJ2-5	TRBV27	ASSLTGWEETQY
TRBD1	TRBJ2-5	TRBV28	ASTWDRDQETQY
TRBD2	TRBJ2-1	TRBV5-1	ASSWTSGHNEQF
NA	TRBJ2-1	TRBV5-6	ASSLGGRNNEQF
NA	TRBJ1-1	TRBV6-5	ASRRGQNTEAF
NA	TRBJ2-3	TRBV28	ASSQMITDTQY
NA	TRBJ2-4	TRBV10-1	ASRTIKNIQY
TRBD1	TRBJ2-7	TRBV29-1	SVPRTGGEQY
NA	TRBJ2-5	TRBV5-4	ASKGSWAGETQY
NA	TRBJ2-7	TRBV28	ASSSYDRRRPYEQY
NA	TRBJ1-6	TRBV4-1	ASSQDNRAGLMSPLH
NA	TRBJ2-5	TRBV2	ASSRGRQETQY
NA	TRBJ1-5	TRBV5-8	ASSLIGVWQPQH
NA	TRBJ1-2	TRBV5-6	ASSRDGPYGYT
NA	TRBJ1-5	TRBV6-5	ASSYSTGPYQPQH
NA	TRBJ2-1	TRBV19	ASSKAPDRRNEQF
NA	TRBJ2-2	TRBV5-1	ASSHGPTGELF